What follows are 11 T cell receptor beta chains derived from one specimen sequenced in a study of CD8+CD57+ T cells in acquired aplastic anemia. Researchers used genomic DNA as the template to profile TCR beta VDJ and CDR3. MiXCR was run by TCRdb on the reads, yielding one entry per CDR3 protein. Among over 150,000 distinct CDR3 sequences listed, 65% to 75% were seen once. Patients selected for sequencing had displayed CD8+CD57+ cell expansion by flow cytometry. The source material was sorted CD4+, CD8+, or CD8+CD57+ T cells (not recorded which) from PBMCs. The receptors come from a human donor with aplastic anemia.

This clonotype was detected a few times. This chain links TRBV25-1 with TRBJ2-1, with D unclear. Trimming took off 4 bases at V and 4 bases at J, with 5 bases between the two ends. This CDR3 region has 12 residues. Germline assignment: CDR1 MGHDK and CDR2 SYGVNS. DNA of the CDR3: TGTGCCAGCAGTGGTCCTTACAATGAGCAGTTCTTC. This sequence encodes CASSGPYNEQFF.

The chain links TRBV29-1 to TRBJ2-1; D gene uncertain. This CDR3 comprises 11 residues. Germline lookup yields CDR1 SQVTM and CDR2 ANQGSEA. As DNA, the CDR3 is TGCAGTGCTACCATCTACAATGAGCAGTTCTTC. This gives the protein CSATIYNEQFF.

Turning to this clonotype: It may be a read error: a sequence one base away is much more abundant. The conserved phenylalanine or tryptophan is not found at the CDR3 terminus, so this likely reflects a read error. The V call is TRBV2, the J call TRBJ1-3; 10 nucleotides agree with TRBD1. V was clipped by 4 bases and J by 3 bases; unmatched bases: 3. The CDR3 runs to 15 residues. The germline V gene encodes CDR1 SNHLY and CDR2 FYNNEI. This chain's CDR3 is CASSVGTGVGNTIYS. DNA of the CDR3: TGTGCCAGCAGTGTTGGGACAGGGGTTGGAAACACCATATATTCT.

The rearrangement uses TRBV15 and TRBJ2-7; no clear D. V dropped 0 bases and J dropped 4 bases, with 10 bases sitting between them. This CDR3 has 14 amino acids. The germline gives CDR1 LNHNV, CDR2 YYDKDF (reference sequence). CDR3 nucleotides: TGTGCCACCAGCAGAGAAGCTTCTGGGTACGAGCAGTACTTC. This codes for CATSREASGYEQYF.

The chain couples TRBV7-6 to TRBJ2-7; 9 bases map to TRBD2. The CDR3 totals 17 residues. V dropped 5 bases and J dropped 1; count of bases not matched to a gene: 12. Germline assignment: CDR1 SGHVS and CDR2 FNYEAQ. CDR3 DNA sequence: TGTGCCAGCAGCCCATTTGGCGGGAGGGCCGGGTCCTACGAGCAGTACTTC. Its translation is CASSPFGGRAGSYEQYF.

This clonotype was seen a handful of times. In DNA form, the CDR3 reads TGTGCCACCAGTGATTGGGACAGGCACAATGAGCAGTTCTTC. Translation gives CATSDWDRHNEQFF. The V call is TRBV24-1, the J call TRBJ2-1, with 8 nucleotides matching TRBD1. Germline CDR1 KGHDR, CDR2 SFDVKD. The trim removed 2 bases at V and 5 bases at J, leaving 1 base unmatched. The CDR3 runs 14 residues.

This clonotype was seen a single time. The chain couples TRBV5-1 to TRBJ1-6; D may be TRBD1 (6 bases). This CDR3 has 16 residues. V was shortened by 4 bases and J by 2 bases, with 13 bases between the two germline ends. Per germline, CDR1 SGHRS and CDR2 YFSETQ. The CDR3 DNA reads as TGCGCCAGCAGCGCGTCACAGGGAGCCTATAATTCACCCCTCCACTTT. This sequence encodes CASSASQGAYNSPLHF.

V and J are TRBV7-2 and TRBJ1-1; possible D gene TRBD1, 5 bases. The CDR3 runs to 13 residues. Deletions cut 5 bases from V and 7 bases from J, with 14 bases between. CDR1 is SGHTA, CDR2 FQGNSA, per germline. This chain's CDR3 is CASSDLQGFEAFF. CDR3 coding DNA: TGTGCCAGCAGCGACCTTCAGGGTTTTGAAGCTTTCTTT.

The rearrangement links TRBV12-3 or TRBV12-4 to TRBJ2-3, with TRBD2 matching 9 bases. Trimming at V came to 6 bases and at J to 0 bases, leaving 1 base not matched to a gene. This CDR3 has 14 amino acids. This chain's CDR3 is CASRLAGSTDTQYF. CDR3 in DNA: TGTGCCAGCAGGCTAGCGGGGAGCACAGATACGCAGTATTTT.

The genes are TRBV20-1 and TRBJ2-1; no clear D gene. The CDR3 covers 12 residues. Per the germline V gene, CDR1 is DFQATT and CDR2 is SNEGSKA (reference sequence). The germline V and J ends were trimmed by 3 bases and 8 bases, with 11 bases remaining between them. CDR3 sequence (DNA): TGCAGTGCTAGGAGACCAGTCGATGAGCAGTTCTTC. It is translated as CSARRPVDEQFF.

Comment on this clonotype: The junction shows a germline mismatch at one end, possibly a read error. The chain has TRBV24-1 and TRBJ1-4; TRBD1 is a possible D gene (6 bases). The CDR3 covers 16 residues. Germline CDR1 KGHDR, CDR2 SFDVKD. The CDR3 region has the DNA TGTGCCACCAGTGAGGGAACAGGGCTTACTAGTGAAAAACTGTTTTTT. Translated: CATSEGTGLTSEKLFF.